This TCR beta chain was observed in a study of T cells in Graves' hyperthyroidism and ophthalmopathy. RNA transcripts provided the source from which TCR beta CDR3 regions were amplified. Initially, a first-round RT-PCR of the TCR CDR3 employed the HTBI primer set. TCRdb used MiXCR to reprocess the multiplex PCR reads, holding one entry per CDR3 protein. The sample consists of 200,000 to 250,000 distinct CDR3 sequences, 17% of them appearing once. Criteria for exclusion of patients were uncontrolled infection, other autoimmune disease, pregnancy or lactation. Orbital computed tomography and thyroid ultrasound, together with serum TRAb and thyroxine and clinical symptoms, were used for diagnoses. Extraction of PBMCs used 8 to 10 ml of fresh peripheral blood. This clonotype has a count of ten or more. The sequence came from a woman aged 45-65 years with Graves' hyperthyroidism. The source material was blood.

This chain's CDR3 is CASKPYRGFFEGSNQPQHF. Written as DNA, the CDR3 is TGTGCCAGCAAACCGTACAGGGGGTTTTTCGAAGGGAGCAATCAGCCCCAGCATTTT. The V gene is TRBV6-1, the J gene TRBJ1-5; TRBD1 matches at 8 bases. The ends lost 7 bases at V and 1 base at J; junction bases unmatched: 18. The CDR3 consists of 19 residues. Germline-derived CDR1 and CDR2 are MNHNS and SASEGT.